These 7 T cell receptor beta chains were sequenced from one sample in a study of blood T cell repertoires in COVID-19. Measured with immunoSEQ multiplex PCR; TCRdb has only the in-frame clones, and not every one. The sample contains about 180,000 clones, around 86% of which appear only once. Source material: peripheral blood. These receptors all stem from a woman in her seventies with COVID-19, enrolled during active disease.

The CDR3: CASSVGTSGRVGELFF. The CDR3 nucleotides read TGTGCCAGCAGCGTCGGGACTAGCGGGAGGGTCGGGGAGCTGTTTTTT. The chain has TRBV9 and TRBJ2-2; 16 bases agree with TRBD2. The trim removed 2 bases at V and 7 bases at J, leaving 2 bases unmatched. CDR3 size: 16 residues. Germline CDR1 and CDR2: SGDLS and YYNGEE.

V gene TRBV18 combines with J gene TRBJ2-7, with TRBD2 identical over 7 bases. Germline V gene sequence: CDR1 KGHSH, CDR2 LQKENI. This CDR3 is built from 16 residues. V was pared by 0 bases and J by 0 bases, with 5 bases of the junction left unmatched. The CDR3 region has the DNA TGTGCCAGCTCACCACCGCCAGCGGGATACTCCTACGAGCAGTACTTC. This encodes CASSPPPAGYSYEQYF.

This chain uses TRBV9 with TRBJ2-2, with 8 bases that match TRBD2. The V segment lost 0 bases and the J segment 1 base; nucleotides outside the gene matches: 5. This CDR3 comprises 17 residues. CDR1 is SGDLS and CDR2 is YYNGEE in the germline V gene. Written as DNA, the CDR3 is TGTGCCAGCAGCGTAGCTGGCGGGAGGAGGAACACCGGGGAGCTGTTTTTT. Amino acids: CASSVAGGRRNTGELFF.

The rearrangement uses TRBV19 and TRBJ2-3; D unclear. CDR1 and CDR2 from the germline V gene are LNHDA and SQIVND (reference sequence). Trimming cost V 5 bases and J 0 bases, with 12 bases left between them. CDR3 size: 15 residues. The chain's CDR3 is CASSPSSTSTDTQYF. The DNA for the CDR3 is TGTGCCAGTAGTCCTAGTTCGACCAGCACAGATACGCAGTATTTT.

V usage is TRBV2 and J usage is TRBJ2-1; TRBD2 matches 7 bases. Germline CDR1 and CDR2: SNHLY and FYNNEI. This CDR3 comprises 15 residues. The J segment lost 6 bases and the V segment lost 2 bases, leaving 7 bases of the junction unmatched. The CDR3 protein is CASSERQGGVNEQFF. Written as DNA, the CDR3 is TGTGCCAGCAGTGAACGGCAGGGAGGGGTCAATGAGCAGTTCTTC.

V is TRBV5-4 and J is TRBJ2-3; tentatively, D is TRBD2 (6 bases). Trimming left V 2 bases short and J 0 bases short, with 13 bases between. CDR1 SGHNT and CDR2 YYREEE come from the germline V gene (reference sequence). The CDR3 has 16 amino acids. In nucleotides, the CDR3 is TGTGCCAGCAGCTTTAGAGGAGGGTTGAGCACAGATACGCAGTATTTT. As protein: CASSFRGGLSTDTQYF. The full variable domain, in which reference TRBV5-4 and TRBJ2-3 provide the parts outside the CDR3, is ETGVTQSPTHLIKTRGQQVTLRCSSQSGHNTVSWYQQALGQGPQFIFQYYREEENGRGNFPPRFSGLQFPNYSSELNVNALELDDSALYLCASSFRGGLSTDTQYFGPGTRLTVL.

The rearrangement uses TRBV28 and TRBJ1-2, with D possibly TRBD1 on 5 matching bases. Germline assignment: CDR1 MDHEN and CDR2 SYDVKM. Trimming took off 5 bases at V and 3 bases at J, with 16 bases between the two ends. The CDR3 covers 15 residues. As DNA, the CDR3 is TGTGCCAGCAGTCCCCGGGGGAGGGCGCACTATGGCTACACCTTC. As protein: CASSPRGRAHYGYTF.